This T cell receptor (beta chain) was obtained from a study of blood T cell repertoires in COVID-19. Sequencing was performed with immunoSEQ multiplex PCR; in TCRdb, only in-frame clones are kept and a portion is missing. The sample records more than 300,000 clones, 80% to 90% being singletons. Sequenced material: peripheral blood. The sequence was collected from a woman aged 25 to 39 with COVID-19, enrolled during active disease.

The CDR3 bases are TGTGCCAGCAGTCAGGACTTTACGAGCGGGGAGCTGTTTTTT. Protein: CASSQDFTSGELFF. This sequence joins TRBV11-1 and TRBJ2-2; tentatively, D is TRBD2 (5 bases). V was trimmed by 6 bases and J by 7 bases, leaving 15 bases between them. The germline CDR1 and CDR2 sequences are SGHAT and FQDESV (reference sequence). The CDR3 loop spans 14 amino acids.